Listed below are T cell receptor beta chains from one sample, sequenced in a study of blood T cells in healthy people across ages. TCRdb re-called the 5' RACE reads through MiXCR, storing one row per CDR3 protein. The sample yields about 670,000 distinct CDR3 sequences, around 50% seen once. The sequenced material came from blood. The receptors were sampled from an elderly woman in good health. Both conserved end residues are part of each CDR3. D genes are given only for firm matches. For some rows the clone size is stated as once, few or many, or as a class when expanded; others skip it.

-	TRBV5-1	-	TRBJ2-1	TGCGCCAGCAGCTTCCCGCCGGGAGTGAATGAGCAGTTCTTC	CASSFPPGVNEQFF
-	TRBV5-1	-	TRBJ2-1	TGCGCCAGCAGCCTTGGGAATTTAGGCAATGAACAGTTCTTC	CASSLGNLGNEQFF
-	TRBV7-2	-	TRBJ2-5	TGTGCCAGCAGCTTAGCCAAGGCAACCCAGGAGCAGTACTTC	CASSLAKATQEQYF
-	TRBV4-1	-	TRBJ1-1	TGCGCCAGCAGCCAACTCCTGACGGGCGAAGCTTTCTTT	CASSQLLTGEAFF
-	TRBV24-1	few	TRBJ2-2	TGTGCCACCAGTGTATCGCAGGGTCAGGGGGAGCTGTTTTTT	CATSVSQGQGELFF
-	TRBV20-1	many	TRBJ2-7	TGCAGTGCTAGAGAGGTATACGAGCAGTACTTC	CSAREVYEQYF
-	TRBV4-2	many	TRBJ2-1	TGTGCCAGCAGCCAAGTATTTCGAAGGGTACTCCGAAACAATGAGCAGTTCTTC	CASSQVFRRVLRNNEQFF
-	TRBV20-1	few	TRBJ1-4	TGCAGTGCTAGGGGACCGTTTGCTAATGAAAAACTGTTTTTT	CSARGPFANEKLFF
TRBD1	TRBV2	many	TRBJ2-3	TGTGCCAGCAAATCAGAAAGGACAGGTACAGATACGCAGTATTTT	CASKSERTGTDTQYF
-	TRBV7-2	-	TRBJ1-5	TGTGCCAGCAGCCAGAGAGTAAATCAGCCCCAGCATTTT	CASSQRVNQPQHF
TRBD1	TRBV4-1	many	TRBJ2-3	TGCGCCAGCAGCGCGCTGAGAGGGGGCCTCACAGATACGCAGTATTTT	CASSALRGGLTDTQYF
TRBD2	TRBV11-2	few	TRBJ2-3	TGTGCCAGCCACTATAGCGGGGGACCAGATACGCAGTATTTT	CASHYSGGPDTQYF
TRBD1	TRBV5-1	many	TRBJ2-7	TGCGCCAGCGGATCGAGGACAGGCTCCTACGAGCAGTACTTC	CASGSRTGSYEQYF
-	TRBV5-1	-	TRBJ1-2	TGCGCCAGCAGCATAGAGGGCAATGGCTACACCTTC	CASSIEGNGYTF
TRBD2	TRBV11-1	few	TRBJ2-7	TGTGCCAGCAGCGCAAGACTAGCGGGCCCCTACGAGCAGTACTTC	CASSARLAGPYEQYF
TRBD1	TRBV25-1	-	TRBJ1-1	TGTGCCAGCAGTGACCCGAAAGGGACAGCGAACACTGAAGCTTTCTTT	CASSDPKGTANTEAFF
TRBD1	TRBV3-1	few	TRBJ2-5	TGTGCCAGCAGCCCCATACAGGGGCTCCAAGAGACCCAGTACTTC	CASSPIQGLQETQYF
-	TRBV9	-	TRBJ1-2	TGTGCCAGCAGCGTAGTTAACGTCGCCTATGGCTACACCTTC	CASSVVNVAYGYTF
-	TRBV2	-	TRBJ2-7	TGTGCCAGCAAGGGGGGGTTCTCCTACGAGCAGTACTTC	CASKGGFSYEQYF
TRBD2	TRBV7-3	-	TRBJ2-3	TGTGCCAGCAGCGCGTTCAGCGGGAGTGGACTAGATACGCAGTATTTT	CASSAFSGSGLDTQYF
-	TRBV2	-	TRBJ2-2	TGTGCCAGCAAAAAGAGCGGGGACATCACCGGGGAGCTGTTTTTT	CASKKSGDITGELFF
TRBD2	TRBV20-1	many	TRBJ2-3	TGCAGTGCTAGAGATCCCGGGAGGGCCTCTCTGCGAGATACGCAGTATTTT	CSARDPGRASLRDTQYF
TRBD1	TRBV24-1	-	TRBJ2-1	TGTGCCACCAGTGGAAACAGGGGAGTGTTCTTC	CATSGNRGVFF
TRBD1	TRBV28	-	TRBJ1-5	TGTGCCAGCAGTCTATCACAGGGGGTGCGATTCTATAGCAATCAGCCCCAGCATTTT	CASSLSQGVRFYSNQPQHF
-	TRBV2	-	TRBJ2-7	TGTGCCAGCAGTGCAATGACTAGCTCCTACGAGCAGTACTTC	CASSAMTSSYEQYF
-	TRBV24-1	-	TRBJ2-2	TGTGCCACCAGTGATTTGCGGGCGCTGTCCACCGGGGAGCTGTTTTTT	CATSDLRALSTGELFF
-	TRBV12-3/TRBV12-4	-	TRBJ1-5	TGTGCCAGCAGTTCGATAGTGGTAGGGCAGCCCCAGCATTTT	CASSSIVVGQPQHF
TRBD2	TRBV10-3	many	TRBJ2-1	TGTGCCATCATGGGGGTCGCTAGCGGGAGGTACAATGAGCAGTTCTTC	CAIMGVASGRYNEQFF
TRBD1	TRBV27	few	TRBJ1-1	TGTGCCAGCAGTCAGGGACAGGGGTACCCCATGAACACTGAAGCTTTCTTT	CASSQGQGYPMNTEAFF
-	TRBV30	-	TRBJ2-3	TGTGCCTGGGCCACGAGGGATACGCAGTATTTT	CAWATRDTQYF
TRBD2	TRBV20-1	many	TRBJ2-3	TGCAGTGCCTCACTAGCGGGAAGTCCGGCAGATACGCAGTATTTT	CSASLAGSPADTQYF
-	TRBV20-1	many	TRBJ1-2	TGCAGTGCTAGTGTAGGCCGTACGGGTGCCTATGGCTACACCTTC	CSASVGRTGAYGYTF
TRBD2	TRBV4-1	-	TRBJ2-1	TGCGCCAGCAGCCCCGAACTCGACAGGGTGGGACTAGCGGACAATGAGCAGTTCTTC	CASSPELDRVGLADNEQFF
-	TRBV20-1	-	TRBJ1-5	TGCAGTGCTAGAGGGACGCCACGGGAGCCCCAGCATTTT	CSARGTPREPQHF
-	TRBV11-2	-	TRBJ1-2	TGTGCCAGCAGCTTATTAGGGTATGGCTACACCTTC	CASSLLGYGYTF
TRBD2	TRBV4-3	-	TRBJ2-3	TGCGCCAGCAGTGAACATAGCGGGAGGATAACAGATACGCAGTATTTT	CASSEHSGRITDTQYF
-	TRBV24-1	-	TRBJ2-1	TGTGCCACCAGTGATTTTTATAAGCAGTTCTTC	CATSDFYKQFF
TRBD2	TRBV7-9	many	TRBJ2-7	TGTGCCAGCAGCAGATTAGCGGGGGCTATAGAACGACAGTACTTC	CASSRLAGAIERQYF
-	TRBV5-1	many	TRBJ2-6	TGCGCCAGCAGAAAGGGAGCTGGGGCCAACGTCCTGACTTTC	CASRKGAGANVLTF
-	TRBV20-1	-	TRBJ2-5	TGCAGTGCCCGCAGGGGGGTCCAAGAGACCCAGTACTTC	CSARRGVQETQYF
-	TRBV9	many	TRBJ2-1	TGTGCCAGCAGCGTACAGGGGGGGGACAATGAGCAGTTCTTC	CASSVQGGDNEQFF
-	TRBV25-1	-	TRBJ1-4	TGTGCCAGTGAAGAGACCGGTCACTATAATGAAAAACTGTTTTTT	CASEETGHYNEKLFF
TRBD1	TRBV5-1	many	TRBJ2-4	TGCGCCAGCAGCTTCTCCGGGACAGGTCAAAACATTCAGTACTTC	CASSFSGTGQNIQYF
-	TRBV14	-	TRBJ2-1	TGTGCCAGCAGCCCCCTTGACACTCGCTCCTACAATGAGCAGTTCTTC	CASSPLDTRSYNEQFF
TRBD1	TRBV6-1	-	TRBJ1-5	TGTGCCAGCAGTTTCGACAGGGATCGTCAGCATTTT	CASSFDRDRQHF
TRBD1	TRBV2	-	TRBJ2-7	TGTGCCAGCCGTGGAGACAGGGTCGAGCAGTACTTC	CASRGDRVEQYF
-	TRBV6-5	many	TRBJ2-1	TGTGCCAGCAGTTACTCGAATCGAGACACCGAGCAGTTCTTC	CASSYSNRDTEQFF